Listed below are T cell receptor beta chains from one sample, sequenced in a study of CD8 T cells in ankylosing spondylitis. A single record per CDR3 protein comes from TCRdb applying MiXCR to the 5' RACE reads. Here the sample spans some 400,000 distinct CDR3 sequences, 20% to 25% being singletons. Sequencing was carried out using blood, either unsorted or a sorted T cell fraction (not recorded which). The source of these receptors is a male donor with ankylosing spondylitis. CDR3s include the opening cysteine and the closing phenylalanine or tryptophan. The D gene is left open where the match is weak. Not every row has a clone size; where given, it reads once, few, many or a size class.

d_gene	v_gene	len	abundance	j_gene	CDR3nt	CDR3aa
.	TRBV27	13	.	TRBJ2-5	TGTGCCAGCAGTTTATGGGGCCAAGAGACCCAGTACTTC	CASSLWGQETQYF
.	TRBV4-2	15	.	TRBJ1-4	TGTGCCAGCAGCCAAGATCTGGGGAATGAGGAAAAACTGTTTTTT	CASSQDLGNEEKLFF
.	TRBV5-1	14	.	TRBJ1-4	TGCGCCAGCAGCTTAGCCGGTGAGAATGAAAAACTGTTTTTT	CASSLAGENEKLFF
TRBD1	TRBV20-1	13	.	TRBJ1-2	TGCAGTGCCCCCGGGACAGGGGGCTATGGCTACACCTTC	CSAPGTGGYGYTF
.	TRBV27	15	.	TRBJ2-1	TGTGCCAGCAGCCCACGGACTTCCCTAGTCGATGAGCAGTTCTTC	CASSPRTSLVDEQFF
.	TRBV6-1	15	.	TRBJ2-7	TGTGCCAGCACCCCCTCCGGGGGTTTGACTTACGAGCAGTACTTC	CASTPSGGLTYEQYF
.	TRBV29-1	15	few	TRBJ2-5	TGCAGCGTTGACCGCCTCGGGACACTGCAAGAGACCCAGTACTTC	CSVDRLGTLQETQYF
.	TRBV20-1	16	.	TRBJ1-2	TGCAGTGCTAGACCAGCCTCCCGTGGCAGGGAGGCTGGCTACACCTTC	CSARPASRGREAGYTF
.	TRBV12-3/TRBV12-4	13	.	TRBJ1-5	TGTGCCAGCACCCGAGGGGGTTACCAGCCCCAGCATTTT	CASTRGGYQPQHF
TRBD2	TRBV3-1	15	.	TRBJ2-2	TGTGCCAGCAGCCGGATTAGCGGGAGTGCCGGGGAGCTGTTTTTT	CASSRISGSAGELFF
TRBD2	TRBV20-1	15	few	TRBJ2-1	TGCAGTGCAAACCCGACTAGCGGCGTATACAATGAGCAGTTCTTC	CSANPTSGVYNEQFF
TRBD2	TRBV5-1	15	.	TRBJ2-7	TGCGCCAGCAGCTTGGTTAGCGGGAGCTCCTACGAGCAGTACTTC	CASSLVSGSSYEQYF
.	TRBV12-3/TRBV12-4	13	many	TRBJ1-5	TGTGCCAGCAGTTTCTGGGGGAATCAGCCCCAGCATTTT	CASSFWGNQPQHF
.	TRBV6-2/TRBV6-3	13	few	TRBJ2-7	TGTGCCAGCAGTTACTTCGGTTCCGGGGAGCAGTACTTC	CASSYFGSGEQYF
TRBD2	TRBV5-1	15	.	TRBJ2-3	TGCGCCAGCAGCTTGCCTAGCGGGAGTGCAGATACGCAGTATTTT	CASSLPSGSADTQYF
TRBD2	TRBV2	17	.	TRBJ2-7	TGTGACAGCAGTGAAATCATTAGCGGGAGTCTTTCCTACGAGCAGTACTTC	CDSSEIISGSLSYEQYF
TRBD2	TRBV23-1	15	.	TRBJ2-7	TGCGCCAGCAGTCGCCCCGGGACTAGGAACTACGAGCAGTACTTC	CASSRPGTRNYEQYF
.	TRBV28	13	many	TRBJ2-1	TGTGCCAGCAGTTTATCGCAGGATGGTGAGCAGTTCTTC	CASSLSQDGEQFF
TRBD1	TRBV20-1	15	few	TRBJ1-1	TGCAGTGCTACCGCATCCGGGACAGTGAACACTGAAGCTTTCTTT	CSATASGTVNTEAFF
.	TRBV29-1	14	few	TRBJ2-7	TGCAGCGTTGCATGGCGGGGCGACTCCTACGAGCAGTACTTC	CSVAWRGDSYEQYF
.	TRBV3-1	13	.	TRBJ2-3	TGTGCCAGCAGCCAACTAGGCACAGATACGCAGTATTTT	CASSQLGTDTQYF
.	TRBV29-1	11	many	TRBJ1-4	TGCAGCGTTGGACTTAATGAAAAACTGTTTTTT	CSVGLNEKLFF
.	TRBV27	15	.	TRBJ2-5	TGTGCCAGCAGTTTATCAATAAGGACGGTAGAGACCCAGTACTTC	CASSLSIRTVETQYF
.	TRBV11-3	13	.	TRBJ1-6	TGTGCCAGCAACGACCAACCTCATTCACCCCTCCACTTT	CASNDQPHSPLHF
.	TRBV28	13	few	TRBJ1-4	TGTGCCAGCAGTACCGGGACTCGTGAAAAACTGTTTTTT	CASSTGTREKLFF
TRBD2	TRBV5-1	14	many	TRBJ2-7	TGCGCCAGCAGCTTGAGCGGGGACCAATACGAGCAGTACTTC	CASSLSGDQYEQYF
.	TRBV5-1	14	few	TRBJ2-5	TGCGCCAGCAGCTTGATGCCAAGCCAAGAGACCCAGTACTTC	CASSLMPSQETQYF
.	TRBV4-1	14	few	TRBJ1-5	TGCGCCAGCAGCCAAGAAGTCAGGGCTCAGCCCCAGCATTTT	CASSQEVRAQPQHF
.	TRBV6-6	11	.	TRBJ1-1	TGTGCCAGCAGTTACGAGTTCCAAGCTTTCTTT	CASSYEFQAFF
TRBD1	TRBV9	16	.	TRBJ2-7	TGTGCCAGCAGCCCCCCCGGACAGGGAGTCGGGGTCGAGCAGTACTTC	CASSPPGQGVGVEQYF
.	TRBV5-8	15	.	TRBJ2-7	TGTGCCAGCAGCTTGGACGATGGATTGGGCTACGAGCAGTACTTC	CASSLDDGLGYEQYF
.	TRBV5-1	14	.	TRBJ2-3	TGCGCCAGCAGTCTAGACAGTAACACAGATACGCAGTATTTT	CASSLDSNTDTQYF